One sample yielded the 7 T cell receptor beta chains listed below, sequenced in a study of blood T cell repertoires in COVID-19. The protocol was immunoSEQ multiplex PCR, while the TCRdb copy is restricted to in-frame clones and leaves out a portion. This repertoire shows some 220,000 clones, 80% to 85% found once; its top ten account for about a sixth. Sequencing was carried out using peripheral blood. The receptors here all came from a woman aged 80 or over with active or convalescent COVID-19.

This chain uses TRBV6-4 with TRBJ2-1; TRBD1 agrees at 12 bases. This CDR3 contains 15 residues. V gave up 3 bases and J gave up 6 bases; unmatched junction bases: 3. CDR1 and CDR2 (germline): MRHNA, SNTAGT. Here the CDR3 DNA reads TGTGCCAGCAGTGAGGGACAGGGGGCTGGCAATGAGCAGTTCTTC. Its translation: CASSEGQGAGNEQFF.

The chain has TRBV6-6 and TRBJ2-7; 7 bases line up with TRBD1. Germline CDR1 is MNHNY and CDR2 is SVGAGI (reference sequence). The CDR3 covers 15 residues. V was pared by 5 bases and J by 0 bases, with 7 bases of the junction left unmatched. The CDR3, as DNA: TGTGCCAGCAGTCCCCCCGGGACAGACTCCTACGAGCAGTACTTC. This encodes CASSPPGTDSYEQYF.

The chain is built from TRBV24-1 and TRBJ2-2, with D maybe TRBD1 (5 bases). Looked up from germline, CDR1 is KGHDR and CDR2 is SFDVKD. The CDR3 has 15 residues. Deletions cut 5 bases from V and 0 bases from J, with 9 bases between. CDR3 nucleotides: TGTGCCACCAGTGGGCAAGGGGCGAACACCGGGGAGCTGTTTTTT. It translates to CATSGQGANTGELFF.

On this clone: The junction departs from germline at one end; a sequencing error may be responsible. This rearrangement joins TRBV6-2 or TRBV6-3 to TRBJ2-7; D is perhaps TRBD1 (5 bases). The CDR3 contains 12 residues. Germline values: CDR1 MNHEY, CDR2 SVGEGT. CDR3 coding DNA: TGTGCCAGCAGTTACAACCGACAGCTGGGCAATTTC. Its protein product is CASSYNRQLGNF.

V usage is TRBV21-1 and J usage is TRBJ2-7; the DNA was not used to check the table's D call, TRBD2. TRBV21-1 constitutes a pseudogene. CDR3 size: 17 residues. DNA of the CDR3: TGTGCCAGCAGCCACAGACAGACGCCGGGAGCGTCCTACGAGCAGTACTTC. This translates into CASSHRQTPGASYEQYF.

The chain employs TRBV7-3 and TRBJ1-1, with D possibly being TRBD1 (5 bases). CDR3 size: 13 residues. Germline V CDR1 and CDR2: SGHTA, FQGTGA. Trimming shortened V by 4 bases and J by 1 base, and 7 bases separated the two germline ends. CDR3 coding DNA: TGTGCCAGCAGCTACGACAGGAACACTGAAGCTTTCTTT. This gives the protein CASSYDRNTEAFF.

The chain joins TRBV11-3 to TRBJ1-6; tentative D call: TRBD1 (6 bases). V was shortened by 4 bases and J by 10 bases, with 17 bases between the two germline ends. The CDR3 runs 15 residues. Germline assignment: CDR1 SGHNT and CDR2 YENEEA. CDR3 bases: TGTGCCAGCAGCTCAGGAGGCAGGGGAGAATCACCCCTCCACTTT. The encoded protein is CASSSGGRGESPLHF.